The 10 T cell receptor beta chains below were found in one sample sequenced in a study of blood T cell repertoires in COVID-19. The table came from immunoSEQ multiplex PCR; TCRdb's copy has only in-frame clones and leaves some out. Of over 300,000 clones in the sample, 70% to 90% are singletons; the top ten hold 2.2%. Specimen: PBMCs or T cells enriched from blood (not recorded which). These receptors were taken from a man aged 30 to 45 who had recovered from COVID-19.

This clone was counted a few times. The chain uses TRBV12-3 or TRBV12-4 and TRBJ2-3; D gene ambiguous. V shed 1 base and J shed 5 bases, with 7 bases lying between them. The CDR3 consists of 13 residues. The CDR3 DNA follows: TGTGCCAGCAGTTTAGAGCGCCAAGATACGCAGTATTTT. Translation: CASSLERQDTQYF.

The chain is built from TRBV19 and TRBJ1-2; no definite D call. V was cut by 3 bases and J by 2 bases, with 7 bases left in between. Per germline, CDR1 LNHDA and CDR2 SQIVND (reference sequence). CDR3 size: 13 residues. The CDR3 nucleotides read TGTGCCAGTAGTATCGAGCGGAACTATGGCTACACCTTC. Protein: CASSIERNYGYTF.

The rearrangement joins TRBV2 to TRBJ1-5; 11 bases align to TRBD1. The CDR3 is made up of 15 amino acids. From germline, CDR1 is SNHLY and CDR2 FYNNEI. V trimming: 6 bases; J trimming: 5 bases; junction bases outside the gene matches: 6. The DNA of the CDR3 is TGTGCCAGCAGAGACGGGACAGGGGGTTATCAGCCCCAGCATTTT. Its protein is CASRDGTGGYQPQHF.

This clone was seen a single time. The chain has TRBV5-4 and TRBJ2-6; the D is unclear. CDR3 length: 17 residues. V lost 5 bases to trimming and J lost 0 bases, with 15 bases between them. Per germline, CDR1 SGHNT and CDR2 YYREEE (reference sequence). The CDR3: CASSPMSGNSGANVLTF. In DNA, the CDR3 is TGTGCCAGCAGTCCCATGTCGGGTAACTCTGGGGCCAACGTCCTGACTTTC.

V gene TRBV19 combines with J gene TRBJ1-6; D gene unclear. The CDR3 runs to 13 residues. The germline V and J ends were trimmed by 6 bases and 13 bases, with 16 bases remaining between them. Germline CDR1 LNHDA, CDR2 SQIVND (reference sequence). The DNA of the CDR3 is TGTGCCAGTAGGGCGGGGAGCCCTCTCCCCCTCCACTTT. This translates into CASRAGSPLPLHF.

This clone has a single count. This chain joins TRBV6-5 and TRBJ1-2, with D tentatively TRBD1 (5 bases). Trimming stripped 6 bases from V and 10 bases from J, with 12 bases between. There are 11 residues in the CDR3. CDR1 is MNHEY, CDR2 SVGAGI, per germline. This chain's CDR3 is CASRRDSFYTF. In DNA, the CDR3 is TGTGCCAGCAGGCGCGACAGCTTCTACACCTTC.

The gene calls are TRBV30 and TRBJ2-3; tentative D call: TRBD2 (7 bases). V lost 0 bases and J 4 bases, leaving 11 bases between the germline ends. CDR1 is GTSNPN, CDR2 SVGIG, per germline (reference sequence). CDR3 length: 14 amino acids. The CDR3, as DNA: TGTGCCTGGAGTGTTCGGGGGGCTGCAGATACGCAGTATTTT. Translation gives CAWSVRGAADTQYF.

The chain has TRBV7-2 and TRBJ2-3; 15 bases line up with TRBD2. This CDR3 contains 18 residues. With V trimmed by 5 bases and J by 4 bases, 10 bases remained unmatched. The germline V gene encodes CDR1 SGHTA and CDR2 FQGNSA. The CDR3 nucleotides are TGTGCCAGCAGCCCTCGGACTAGCGGGGGGGCCAGGGCAGATACGCAGTATTTT. As protein: CASSPRTSGGARADTQYF.

The V call is TRBV30, the J call TRBJ2-7, with D possibly being TRBD2 (5 bases). Germline loops: CDR1 GTSNPN, CDR2 SVGIG (reference sequence). CDR3 length: 17 amino acids. V shed 0 bases and J shed 2 bases, with 20 bases lying between them. CDR3 sequence reads: CAWSVHSVQRNPYEQYF. CDR3 DNA sequence: TGTGCCTGGAGTGTACACTCGGTTCAGCGGAACCCCTACGAGCAGTACTTC.

The V call is TRBV6-1, the J call TRBJ1-1; D may be TRBD1 (6 bases). V gave up 4 bases and J gave up 0 bases, with 15 bases separating them. The V gene's germline CDR1 is MNHNS and CDR2 SASEGT. This CDR3 has 16 amino acids. DNA of the CDR3: TGTGCCAGCAGTGTCGACAGGCCCGGGTTGAACACTGAAGCTTTCTTT. As protein: CASSVDRPGLNTEAFF.